A selection of T cell receptor beta chains follows, all from one sample in a study of technical replicates of blood from a few donors. The table came from immunoSEQ multiplex PCR; TCRdb's copy has only in-frame clones and leaves some out. The profile shows about 15,000 clones, around 87% of them singletons. The sample consisted of PBMCs. Receptors were obtained from a human donor in good health. The conserved cysteine and the conserved F or W are not part of the CDR3 here. D genes are given only for firm matches.

v_gene,d_gene,j_gene,CDR3aa
TRBV7-6,.,TRBJ2-6,ASSQTALSAGANVLT
TRBV30,.,TRBJ1-5,AWSGGEGYQPQH
TRBV5-6,.,TRBJ2-5,ASSTKGGHMETQY
TRBV5-1,.,TRBJ2-2,ASSVQITGELF
TRBV6-1,.,TRBJ2-3,ASSRQADTQY
TRBV5-4,TRBD2,TRBJ2-1,ASSLLGLAGISYNEQF
TRBV29-1,.,TRBJ2-5,SVAGLYRQETQY
TRBV7-9,.,TRBJ2-1,ASSLRLTSLHNEQF
TRBV30,.,TRBJ2-5,AWSVQGGLETQY
TRBV7-9,TRBD1,TRBJ2-7,ASSPDRGRYEQY